The 3 T cell receptor beta chains below all came from one sample that was sequenced in a study of shared clonotypes between healthy human individuals. Generated by immunoSEQ multiplex PCR, the TCRdb table keeps only in-frame clones and is missing some. The sample shows under 750,000 clones, 55% to 75% of them seen only once. The sample comprised memory CD4+ T cells sorted from blood. Subset denoted: CD45RA-negative fraction. These receptors all come from a woman aged 30 to 39 in good health.

The chain is built from TRBV7-9 and TRBJ2-5; D is unclear. V lost 1 base and J lost 2, with 5 bases in between. The CDR3 is 13 residues long. Germline-derived CDR1 and CDR2 are SEHNR and FQNEAQ (reference sequence). The CDR3 spells CASSLVAQETQYF. CDR3 DNA: TGTGCCAGCAGCTTAGTAGCTCAAGAGACCCAGTACTTC.

The rearrangement uses TRBV14 and TRBJ1-3; possibly TRBD1 for D (5 bases). The V and J ends lost 4 bases and 2 bases respectively, with 9 bases between them. The germline V gene has CDR1 SGHDN and CDR2 FVKESK. The CDR3 consists of 14 residues. The CDR3 nucleotides are TGTGCCAGCAGCCTCCAGGGCACTGGAAACACCATATATTTT. Translation gives CASSLQGTGNTIYF.

This clone was counted between two and nine times. The J gene is TRBJ2-5, the V gene TRBV7-9; perhaps TRBD2 as D (5 bases). Trimming removed 3 bases at V and 5 bases at J, with 19 bases between. There are 16 residues in the CDR3. From germline, CDR1 is SEHNR and CDR2 FQNEAQ (reference sequence). The CDR3 region has the DNA TGTGCCAGCAGCTTGCGGGCGCGGAGAGGTCGGGAGACCCAGTACTTC. Protein product: CASSLRARRGRETQYF.